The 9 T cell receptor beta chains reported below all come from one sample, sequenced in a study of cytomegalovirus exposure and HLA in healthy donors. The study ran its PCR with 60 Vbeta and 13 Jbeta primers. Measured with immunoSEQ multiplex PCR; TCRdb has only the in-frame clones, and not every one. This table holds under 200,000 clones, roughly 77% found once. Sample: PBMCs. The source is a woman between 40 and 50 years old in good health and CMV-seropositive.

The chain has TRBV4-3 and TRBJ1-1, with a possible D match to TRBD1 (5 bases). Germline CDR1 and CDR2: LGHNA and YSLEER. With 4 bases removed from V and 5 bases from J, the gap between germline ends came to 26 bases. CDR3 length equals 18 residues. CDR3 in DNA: TGCGCCAGCAGCCCCAAGAGGTTTACGGGGCAGGCGGGGACTGAAGCTTTCTTT. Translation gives CASSPKRFTGQAGTEAFF.

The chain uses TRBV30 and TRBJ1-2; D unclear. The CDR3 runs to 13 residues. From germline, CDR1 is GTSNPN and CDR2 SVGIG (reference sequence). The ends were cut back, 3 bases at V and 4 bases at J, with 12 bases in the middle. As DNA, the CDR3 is TGTGCCTGGAGCCCCCGGGGAATCTATGGCTACACCTTC. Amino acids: CAWSPRGIYGYTF. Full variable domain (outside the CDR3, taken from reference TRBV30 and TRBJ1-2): SQTIHQWPATLVQPVGSPLSLECTVEGTSNPNLYWYRQAAGRGLQLLFYSVGIGQISSEVPQNLSASRPQDRQFILSSKKLLLSDSGFYLCAWSPRGIYGYTFGSGTRLTVV.

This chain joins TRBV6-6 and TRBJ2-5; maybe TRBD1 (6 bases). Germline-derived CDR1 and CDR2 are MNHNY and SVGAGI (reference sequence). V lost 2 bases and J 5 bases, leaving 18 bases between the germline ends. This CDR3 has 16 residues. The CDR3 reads CASSYRDNPQRETQYF. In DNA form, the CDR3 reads TGTGCCAGCAGTTACCGGGACAACCCTCAGCGGGAGACCCAGTACTTC.

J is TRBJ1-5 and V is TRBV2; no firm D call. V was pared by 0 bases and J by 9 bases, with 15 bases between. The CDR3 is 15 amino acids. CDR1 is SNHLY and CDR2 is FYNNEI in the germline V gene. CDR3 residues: CASSEARPEIMPQHF. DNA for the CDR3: TGTGCCAGCAGTGAAGCGCGGCCAGAAATCATGCCCCAGCATTTT.

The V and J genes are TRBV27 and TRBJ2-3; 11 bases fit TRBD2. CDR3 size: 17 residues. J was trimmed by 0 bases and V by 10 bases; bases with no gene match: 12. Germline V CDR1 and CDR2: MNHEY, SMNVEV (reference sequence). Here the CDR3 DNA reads TGTGCCACCTCCGGACTAGCGGGTAGATATAGCACAGATACGCAGTATTTT. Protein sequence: CATSGLAGRYSTDTQYF.

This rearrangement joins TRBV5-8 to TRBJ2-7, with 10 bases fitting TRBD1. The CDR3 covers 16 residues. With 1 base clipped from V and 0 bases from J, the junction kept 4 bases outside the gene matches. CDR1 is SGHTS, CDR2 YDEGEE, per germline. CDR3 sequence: CASSLRGQGVSYEQYF. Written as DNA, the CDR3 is TGTGCCAGCAGCTTGAGAGGACAGGGGGTCTCCTACGAGCAGTACTTC.

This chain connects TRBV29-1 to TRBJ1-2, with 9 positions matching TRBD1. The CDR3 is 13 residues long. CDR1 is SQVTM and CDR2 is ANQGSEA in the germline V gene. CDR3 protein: CSGTGGFLRGYTF. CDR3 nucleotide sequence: TGCAGTGGTACAGGGGGCTTTCTTCGTGGCTACACCTTC.

In DNA, the CDR3 is TGTGCCAGTAGTATGGCTGGGGGCGGTTGGACTAATGAAAAACTGTTTTTT. Protein: CASSMAGGGWTNEKLFF. V and J are TRBV19 and TRBJ1-4, with D possibly being TRBD1 (6 bases). This CDR3 has 17 amino acids. Per the germline V gene, CDR1 is LNHDA and CDR2 is SQIVND (reference sequence). V lost 3 bases and J 2 bases, leaving 16 bases between the germline ends. Complete variable domain (other parts from reference TRBV19 and TRBJ1-4): DGGITQSPKYLFRKEGQNVTLSCEQNLNHDAMYWYRQDPGQGLRLIYYSQIVNDFQKGDIAEGYSVSREKKESFPLTVTSAQKNPTAFYLCASSMAGGGWTNEKLFFGSGTQLSVL.

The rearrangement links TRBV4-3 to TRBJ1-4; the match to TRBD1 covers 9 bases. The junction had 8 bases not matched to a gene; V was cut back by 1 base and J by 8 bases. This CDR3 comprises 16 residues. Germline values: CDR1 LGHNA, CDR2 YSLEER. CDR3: CASSQVTGTGPEKLFF. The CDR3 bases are TGCGCCAGCAGCCAAGTAACCGGGACAGGGCCCGAAAAACTGTTTTTT.